This T cell receptor beta chain was obtained from a study of regulatory T cells in long-lasting Graves disease. The CDR3 totals 14 residues. V shed 6 bases, J shed 0 bases, and the junction held 4 bases outside the gene matches. Germline values: CDR1 SGHNT, CDR2 YENEEA. Time point defined: persistent/refractory GD, antithyroid drugs over 5 years with positive TRAb. Making the TCR library involved RNA that had been extracted from PBMCs. Findings and caveats of the study: Persistent Graves' patients had lower TCR diversity than newly diagnosed ones. Patients with persistent disease shared over 2,500 public clonotypes, outpacing the approximately 920 shared by new patients. Accuracy was perhaps lowered by the small sample size. Persistent disease was characterized by preferential usage of TRBV28, TRBJ1-2 and TRBJ2-5.

According to the study, TCR beta libraries were built with iRepertoire HTBI primers and CDR3-region Arm-PCR. Using its own MiXCR run on the multiplex PCR reads, TCRdb lists one record per CDR3 protein. Among around 500,000 distinct CDR3 sequences listed, roughly 20% were seen once. This clonotype was detected ten times or more. What it binds is unknown. The V and J genes are TRBV11-3 and TRBJ1-1; 7 bases are a match to TRBD1. Source: peripheral blood mononuclear cells (PBMCs), taken when the disease was refractory, from a patient treated with antithyroid drugs. The clonotype comes from a female donor with Graves disease. CDR3 sequence (DNA): TGTGCCAGCAGTCAGGGGGGTATGAACACTGAAGCTTTCTTT. Its protein is CASSQGGMNTEAFF.